These 27 T cell receptor beta chains share one sample of origin, sequenced in a study of PD-1 blockade in classical Hodgkin lymphoma (dated by TCRdb to the early 2020s). The library was prepared using the immunoSEQ multiplex PCR assay. Drawn from immuneACCESS, this table holds only the in-frame rearrangements with V and J called that TCRdb kept. Clones are partly lost; checked studies trace under half to an unresolved V gene and leave the rest unexplained. This sample is represented by tens of thousands of clones; around 85% of them were singletons. The ten most abundant clones make up 15% to 20% of the sample. In light of the paper, this sample's time point label describes: cycle 1 day 1 (C1D1), immediately before nivolumab initiation. Every trial patient had relapsed following autologous stem cell transplantation, and prior brentuximab vedotin exposure was what differed among cohorts A, B and C.

The sample was peripheral blood mononuclear cells (PBMCs), taken at baseline. The receptors come from a human donor with classical Hodgkin lymphoma.

The chain is built from TRBV11-3 and TRBJ2-5; D is undetermined. This CDR3 spans 14 amino acids. V was clipped by 2 bases and J by 1 base, with 8 bases between them. Germline V gene sequence: CDR1 SGHNT, CDR2 YENEEA. In nucleotides, the CDR3 is TGTGCCAGCAGCTTAAGGTGGCTCCAAGAGACCCAGTACTTC. Translating it yields CASSLRWLQETQYF.

The count of this clone is one. This rearrangement joins TRBV11-2 to TRBJ1-1, with D uncertain. CDR3 size: 15 residues. Trimming shortened V by 0 bases and J by 5 bases, and 13 bases separated the two germline ends. Germline CDR1 SGHAT, CDR2 FQNNGV. This CDR3 is CASSLDPGPVTEAFF. CDR3 coding DNA: TGTGCCAGCAGCTTAGATCCTGGGCCAGTAACTGAAGCTTTCTTT.

The rearrangement uses TRBV10-2 and TRBJ2-7; D unclear. The length of the CDR3 is 12 residues. Germline CDR1 and CDR2: WSHSY and SAAADI. The V and J ends lost 3 bases and 2 bases respectively, with 5 bases between them. CDR3 nucleotides: TGCGCCAGCAGTGAATTTCCCTACGAGCAGTACGTC. Translating gives CASSEFPYEQYV.

The chain combines TRBV7-8 with TRBJ2-1, with TRBD1 identical over 8 bases. The CDR3 is 14 residues long. Trimming removed 2 bases from V and 7 bases from J; junction bases left unmatched: 4. CDR1 is SGHVS and CDR2 is FQNEAQ in the germline V gene. Here the CDR3 reads CASSLWDRRNEQFF. The CDR3 bases are TGTGCCAGCAGCTTATGGGACAGGAGAAATGAGCAGTTCTTC.

The chain carries TRBV7-9 and TRBJ2-3; D gene uncertain. This CDR3 region has 12 residues. Trimming stripped 4 bases from V and 5 bases from J, with 7 bases between. Germline CDR1 is SEHNR and CDR2 is FQNEAQ (reference sequence). CDR3 sequence reads: CASSSYGDTQYF. The CDR3 DNA reads TGTGCCAGCAGCTCCTACGGAGATACGCAGTATTTT.

This clone has a single count. The chain links TRBV21-1 to TRBJ2-7; the DNA was not compared with TRBD1, the D call given in the table. TRBV21-1 is listed as a pseudogene. The length of the CDR3 is 15 residues. The CDR3: CASSKEGQGNNEQYF. CDR3 bases: TGTGCCAGCAGCAAAGAGGGACAGGGGAACAACGAGCAGTACTTC.

This sequence joins TRBV5-1 and TRBJ1-4; perhaps TRBD1 as D (5 bases). CDR1 and CDR2 from the germline V gene are SGHRS and YFSETQ. This CDR3 comprises 15 residues. The V end was cut by 0 bases, the J end by 11 bases, with 17 bases between. The CDR3 sequence: CASSLVGDGVGKLFF. The CDR3 bases are TGCGCCAGCAGCTTGGTGGGGGACGGAGTTGGGAAACTGTTTTTT.

The rearrangement links TRBV9 to TRBJ1-1; D perhaps matches TRBD1 (5 bases). V lost 3 bases to trimming and J lost 4 bases, with 16 bases between them. This CDR3 region has 15 residues. CDR1 and CDR2 (germline): SGDLS, YYNGEE. The CDR3 DNA sequence: TGTGCCAGCAGCGCCAGAGGGGCGGGGTTCACTGAAGCTTTCTTT. Its translation is CASSARGAGFTEAFF.

This chain links TRBV19 with TRBJ1-2, with 8 bases matching TRBD1. Trimming took 6 bases from V and 3 from J; bases not matched to a gene: 12. The CDR3 spans 16 residues. Germline-derived CDR1 and CDR2 are LNHDA and SQIVND (reference sequence). DNA of the CDR3: TGTGCCAGTAGACCGGACAGGGCCAAAGTAGACTATGGCTACACCTTC. Amino acid sequence: CASRPDRAKVDYGYTF.

The chain couples TRBV11-1 to TRBJ1-2; 12 nucleotides align to TRBD1. The CDR3 consists of 14 residues. Germline loops: CDR1 SGHAT, CDR2 FQDESV (reference sequence). Trimming removed 3 bases from V and 8 bases from J; junction bases left unmatched: 4. CDR3 in amino acids: CASSFGTGGFGYTF. The CDR3 nucleotides read TGTGCCAGCAGCTTCGGGACAGGGGGCTTCGGCTACACCTTC.

The CDR3 sequence is CAWSVQSSGRALEQFF. As DNA, the CDR3 is TGTGCCTGGAGTGTACAGAGTAGCGGGAGGGCACTTGAGCAGTTCTTC. The rearrangement joins TRBV30 to TRBJ2-1; 11 nucleotides line up with TRBD2. This CDR3 is 16 amino acids long. Unmatched junction bases numbered 10, after V lost 0 bases and J lost 9 bases. Germline-derived CDR1 and CDR2 are GTSNPN and SVGIG (reference sequence).

Note on this clone: The sample carries other DNA sequences with the same CDR3. The V gene is TRBV5-1, the J gene TRBJ1-5; possible D gene TRBD1, 5 bases. Germline V gene lookup returns CDR1 SGHRS and CDR2 YFSETQ. V was trimmed by 0 bases and J by 1 base, leaving 8 bases between them. The CDR3 covers 15 residues. As DNA, the CDR3 is TGCGCCAGCAGCTTGGGGCAGGGAAGCAATCAGCCCCAGCATTTT. Encoded protein: CASSLGQGSNQPQHF.

This rearrangement joins TRBV6-5 to TRBJ2-3; TRBD2 aligns across 9 bases. V lost 2 bases, J lost 2 bases, and 5 bases stayed unmatched. Germline loops: CDR1 MNHEY, CDR2 SVGAGI. The CDR3 contains 16 residues. The CDR3 DNA follows: TGTGCCAGCAGTTACATGCTAGCGGGAACCACAGATACGCAGTATTTT. Its protein product is CASSYMLAGTTDTQYF.

V gene TRBV7-8 combines with J gene TRBJ2-4; D is uncertain. Trimming pared 1 base from V and 0 bases from J, leaving 16 bases between. Germline-derived CDR1 and CDR2 are SGHVS and FQNEAQ. The CDR3 runs to 18 residues. This CDR3 is CASSLGVFAQLAKNIQYF. The CDR3 region has the DNA TGTGCCAGCAGCTTAGGTGTGTTTGCTCAGCTAGCCAAAAACATTCAGTACTTC.

This clone came up once. The chain has TRBV5-5 and TRBJ1-1; D is uncertain. The ends were cut back, 3 bases at V and 8 bases at J, with 14 bases in the middle. This CDR3 region has 13 residues. Looked up from germline, CDR1 is SGHKS and CDR2 is YYEKEE (reference sequence). The CDR3, as DNA: TGTGCCAGCAGCTCTTTTCCTTTCTCGGAAGCTTTCTTT. This codes for CASSSFPFSEAFF.

The chain recombines TRBV5-6 with TRBJ2-3; 8 positions agree with TRBD1. The V and J ends lost 3 bases and 0 bases, in that order; junction bases with no gene match: 6. This CDR3 is built from 16 residues. Germline-derived CDR1 and CDR2 are SGHDT and YYEEEE. The CDR3 loop is CASSWGTGYSTDTQYF. CDR3 bases: TGTGCCAGCAGCTGGGGGACAGGTTATAGCACAGATACGCAGTATTTT.

V is TRBV9 and J is TRBJ2-7; 7 nucleotides line up with TRBD2. V trimming: 4 bases; J trimming: 8 bases; junction bases outside the gene matches: 12. The CDR3 covers 14 residues. Germline CDR1 and CDR2: SGDLS and YYNGEE. CDR3: CASSSAGGSSQQYF. In DNA, the CDR3 is TGTGCCAGCAGCTCAGCGGGCGGGAGCTCCCAGCAGTACTTC.

CDR3 nucleotides: TGTGCCAGCAGTGAACAACAGGGAATCTCTGGAAACACCATATATTTT. Translation: CASSEQQGISGNTIYF. The rearrangement uses TRBV6-1 and TRBJ1-3; D possibly corresponds to TRBD1 (6 bases). The CDR3 consists of 16 residues. Germline CDR1 is MNHNS and CDR2 is SASEGT. V shed 2 bases and J shed 0 bases, with 11 bases lying between them.

The chain employs TRBV2 and TRBJ2-7, with D unclear. V lost 9 bases and J lost 0, with 12 bases in between. The CDR3 runs 13 residues. Germline values: CDR1 SNHLY, CDR2 FYNNEI. The CDR3 loop reads CARIQLRSYEQYV. The CDR3 nucleotides read TGTGCCAGAATACAGCTTCGCTCCTACGAGCAGTACGTC.

This chain's CDR3 is CASSESSGYNEQFF. Written as DNA, the CDR3 is TGCGCCAGCAGTGAGTCTAGCGGCTACAATGAGCAGTTCTTC. The chain employs TRBV10-2 and TRBJ2-1, with D possibly TRBD2 on 6 matching bases. V was cut by 0 bases and J by 3 bases, with 6 bases left in between. This CDR3 spans 14 amino acids. Germline CDR1 is WSHSY and CDR2 is SAAADI.

The rearrangement joins TRBV27 to TRBJ1-3; 7 nucleotides line up with TRBD1. The CDR3 covers 16 residues. J lost 0 bases, V lost 6 bases, and 8 bases had no gene match. From germline, CDR1 is MNHEY and CDR2 SMNVEV (reference sequence). The CDR3 loop reads CASSLGQPSSGNTIYF. CDR3 nucleotide sequence: TGTGCCAGCAGCTTGGGACAGCCGAGCTCTGGAAACACCATATATTTT.

The sample holds a few counts of this clone. The rearrangement links TRBV19 to TRBJ1-1; D ambiguous. With 3 bases removed from V and 1 base from J, the gap between germline ends came to 0 bases. The CDR3 is 11 residues long. Germline values: CDR1 LNHDA, CDR2 SQIVND (reference sequence). Here the CDR3 DNA reads TGTGCCAGTAGTATGAACACTGAAGCTTTCTTT. Protein sequence: CASSMNTEAFF.

The chain recombines TRBV5-8 with TRBJ2-1, with D perhaps TRBD1 or TRBD2 (6 bases each). From germline, CDR1 is SGHTS and CDR2 YDEGEE. This CDR3 has 15 residues. Trimming left V 0 bases short and J 7 bases short, with 14 bases between. The CDR3: CASSLVRGRRNEQFF. The CDR3 bases are TGTGCCAGCAGCTTGGTTCGGGGGCGCCGGAATGAGCAGTTCTTC.

The chain links TRBV5-8 to TRBJ2-7; D remains ambiguous. The V and J ends lost 2 bases and 3 bases respectively, with 0 bases between them. The CDR3 runs 10 residues. CDR1 and CDR2 (germline): SGHTS, YDEGEE. The CDR3: CASSFYEQYF. CDR3 DNA sequence: TGTGCCAGCAGCTTCTACGAGCAGTACTTC.

This sequence joins TRBV2 and TRBJ1-5; D may be TRBD1 (6 bases). With 4 bases removed from V and 3 bases from J, the gap between germline ends came to 10 bases. The germline CDR1 and CDR2 sequences are SNHLY and FYNNEI. This CDR3 region has 14 residues. CDR3 sequence (DNA): TGTGCCAGCAGTGGCCGACAGGTCAATCAGCCCCAGCATTTT. Its protein product is CASSGRQVNQPQHF.

The chain recombines TRBV14 with TRBJ2-5; 8 bases match TRBD1. Per the germline V gene, CDR1 is SGHDN and CDR2 is FVKESK. This CDR3 contains 14 residues. With V trimmed by 1 base and J by 5 bases, 3 bases remained unmatched. The CDR3 sequence: CASSQGTGRETQYF. CDR3 DNA: TGTGCCAGCAGCCAAGGGACAGGGCGGGAGACCCAGTACTTC.

The V and J genes are TRBV10-3 and TRBJ2-3; a weak D match, TRBD2 (5 bases). Trimming cost V 7 bases and J 2 bases, with 7 bases left between them. Germline CDR1 ENHRY, CDR2 SYGVKD. The CDR3 totals 12 residues. The CDR3 spells CAINDYTDTQYF. The CDR3 DNA is TGTGCCATCAACGACTACACAGATACGCAGTATTTT.